The 24 T cell receptor beta chains given below trace back to one sample, sequenced in a study of blood T cell repertoires in COVID-19 (dated by TCRdb to the early 2020s). Libraries came from the immunoSEQ multiplex PCR assay. Imported from immuneACCESS, the table was reduced by TCRdb to in-frame sequences with V and J called. These copies leave out some clones; in studies compared against another copy, an unresolved V gene accounts for under half, and the cause of the remainder is not known. Recorded for this sample are approximately 210,000 clones; less than 90% of them occurred a single time. Around 21% of the sample belongs to the ten largest clones. Specimen: peripheral blood. These receptors all come from a human donor in a cohort sampled during active COVID-19.

The chain employs TRBV30 and TRBJ1-1; TRBD1 agrees at 9 bases. Germline assignment: CDR1 GTSNPN and CDR2 SVGIG (reference sequence). Losses at the gene ends were 0 bases for V and 11 bases for J; bases not matched to a gene: 7. CDR3 length: 13 amino acids. CDR3 loop: CAWSVGRTGEAFF. The CDR3 DNA is TGTGCCTGGAGTGTTGGTAGGACAGGGGAGGCTTTCTTT.

The chain recombines TRBV9 with TRBJ1-1, with D perhaps TRBD1 (5 bases). This CDR3 contains 15 residues. Germline values: CDR1 SGDLS, CDR2 YYNGEE. Trimming removed 0 bases from V and 0 bases from J, with 9 bases in between. In DNA, the CDR3 is TGTGCCAGCAGCGTAGTCCCGGACATGAACACTGAAGCTTTCTTT. It encodes CASSVVPDMNTEAFF.

The genes are TRBV7-2 and TRBJ2-5; D uncertain. The ends were cut back, 5 bases at V and 4 bases at J, with 14 bases in the middle. The length of the CDR3 is 14 residues. CDR1 SGHTA and CDR2 FQGNSA come from the germline V gene. CDR3 protein: CASSLQVGPETQYF. The CDR3 DNA reads TGTGCCAGCAGCCTCCAGGTGGGCCCAGAGACCCAGTACTTC.

This chain links TRBV7-9 with TRBJ1-1, with 7 bases identical to TRBD1. The CDR3 sequence is 15 residues long. V was clipped by 1 base and J by 4 bases; unmatched bases: 6. The germline gives CDR1 SEHNR, CDR2 FQNEAQ (reference sequence). The CDR3 sequence is CASSLGTGVPTEAFF. CDR3 coding DNA: TGTGCCAGCAGCTTAGGAACAGGGGTTCCCACTGAAGCTTTCTTT.

The chain uses TRBV3-1 (or the pseudogene TRBV3-2) and TRBJ2-5, with 7 bases matching TRBD2. This CDR3 is 14 amino acids long. Germline values: CDR1 LGHDT, CDR2 YNNKEL (reference sequence). Trimming removed 4 bases from V and 4 bases from J; junction bases left unmatched: 6. Here the CDR3 DNA reads TGTGCCAGCAGCCTCGGACTAGTGGGAGAGACCCAGTACTTC. It codes for CASSLGLVGETQYF.

This chain connects TRBV6-5 to TRBJ2-1, with TRBD1 matching 7 bases. The CDR3 contains 15 residues. Germline trimming cut 4 bases from V and 7 bases from J; bases unmatched to any gene: 10. Per the germline V gene, CDR1 is MNHEY and CDR2 is SVGAGI. CDR3 coding DNA: TGTGCCAGCAGTTCTTCTAGTCTCAGGGGGAATGAGCAGTTCTTC. Amino acids: CASSSSSLRGNEQFF.

This chain uses TRBV7-9 with TRBJ1-2, with 10 bases fitting TRBD1. Per germline, CDR1 SEHNR and CDR2 FQNEAQ (reference sequence). Losses at the gene ends were 5 bases for V and 8 bases for J; bases not matched to a gene: 8. This CDR3 has 14 residues. The CDR3 nucleotides read TGTGCCAGCAGCCTAACGACAGGGGGCGTAGGCTACACCTTC. Protein sequence: CASSLTTGGVGYTF.

The V call is TRBV7-8, the J call TRBJ1-3, with no clear D. The CDR3 runs 13 residues. Trimming took 2 bases from V and 0 from J, leaving 2 bases between them. Germline V gene lookup returns CDR1 SGHVS and CDR2 FQNEAQ. The CDR3 sequence: CASSLLSGNTIYF. The DNA for the CDR3 is TGTGCCAGCAGCTTACTCTCTGGAAACACCATATATTTT.

V is TRBV9 and J is TRBJ2-2; tentatively, D is TRBD2 (6 bases). The CDR3 is 17 residues long. Per germline, CDR1 SGDLS and CDR2 YYNGEE. V shed 0 bases and J shed 7 bases, with 19 bases lying between them. The CDR3 nucleotides read TGTGCCAGCAGCGTAGGGGAGGCCGCAAGGTTGGTCGGGGAGCTGTTTTTT. Residues: CASSVGEAARLVGELFF. Based on the CDR3 plus reference TRBV9 and TRBJ2-2, the full variable domain is DSGVTQTPKHLITATGQRVTLRCSPRSGDLSVYWYQQSLDQGLQFLIQYYNGEERAKGNILERFSAQQFPDLHSELNLSSLELGDSALYFCASSVGEAARLVGELFFGEGSRLTVL.

The gene calls are TRBV19 and TRBJ2-3; D is possibly TRBD1 (5 bases). This CDR3 has 15 residues. Per germline, CDR1 LNHDA and CDR2 SQIVND (reference sequence). V lost 1 base and J lost 2, with 10 bases in between. CDR3: CASSIVTGNTDTQYF. CDR3 coding DNA: TGTGCCAGTAGTATAGTCACAGGAAACACAGATACGCAGTATTTT.

The rearrangement uses TRBV7-6 and TRBJ2-5, with TRBD2 identical over 10 bases. V was pared by 7 bases and J by 5 bases, with 10 bases of the junction left unmatched. The CDR3 contains 15 residues. Germline V CDR1 and CDR2: SGHVS, FNYEAQ. The CDR3 region is CASTKSGGAPETQYF. CDR3 bases: TGTGCCAGCACCAAAAGCGGGGGGGCACCTGAGACCCAGTACTTC. The variable domain in full, completed from reference TRBV7-6 and TRBJ2-5, reads GAGVSQSPRYKVTKRGQDVALRCDPISGHVSLYWYRQALGQGPEFLTYFNYEAQQDKSGLPNDRFSAERPEGSISTLTIQRTEQRDSAMYRCASTKSGGAPETQYFGPGTRLLVL.

This clone was recorded many times. This chain joins TRBV7-2 and TRBJ2-2; D is unresolved. The germline V gene has CDR1 SGHTA and CDR2 FQGNSA. Trimming pared 2 bases from V and 0 bases from J, leaving 7 bases between. CDR3 length: 15 residues. CDR3 bases: TGTGCCAGCAGCTTATCAACTACGAACACCGGGGAGCTGTTTTTT. It codes for CASSLSTTNTGELFF.

This rearrangement joins TRBV29-1 to TRBJ2-3, with D possibly being TRBD1 (6 bases). Trimming stripped 0 bases from V and 7 bases from J, with 17 bases between. The CDR3 extends over 15 amino acids. CDR1 is SQVTM and CDR2 is ANQGSEA in the germline V gene. CDR3 coding DNA: TGCAGCGTTGAAGATCGAACAGGGACGGATTATACGCAGTATTTT. This codes for CSVEDRTGTDYTQYF.

The gene calls are TRBV11-2 and TRBJ2-1; 9 nucleotides align to TRBD2. This CDR3 contains 16 residues. Germline V CDR1 and CDR2: SGHAT, FQNNGV. The J segment lost 6 bases and the V segment lost 2 bases, leaving 8 bases of the junction unmatched. The CDR3, as DNA: TGTGCCAGCAGCTTAATCGAACTAGCGGGTGGCAATGAGCAGTTCTTC. Translated, it gives CASSLIELAGGNEQFF.

This chain joins TRBV10-2 and TRBJ1-1; tentatively, D is TRBD1 (6 bases). The length of the CDR3 is 15 residues. V lost 8 bases and J 3 bases, leaving 19 bases between the germline ends. Germline CDR1 is WSHSY and CDR2 is SAAADI. CDR3 sequence reads: CASRQGNRIDTEAFF. CDR3 coding DNA: TGCGCCAGCCGGCAGGGGAACAGGATCGACACTGAAGCTTTCTTT.

The chain combines TRBV5-8 with TRBJ1-5; D is unclear. Trimming pared 5 bases from V and 5 bases from J, leaving 11 bases between. The CDR3 loop spans 13 amino acids. Germline V gene data show CDR1 as SGHTS and CDR2 as YDEGEE. The chain's CDR3 is CASSYGVDQPQHF. The CDR3 bases are TGTGCCAGCAGTTACGGTGTCGATCAGCCCCAGCATTTT.

The genes are TRBV4-1 and TRBJ2-1; D call uncertain. CDR1 and CDR2 from the germline V gene are MGHRA and YSYEKL. V was trimmed by 4 bases and J by 10 bases, leaving 11 bases between them. The CDR3 has 12 amino acids. The CDR3: CASSPSFREQFF. The DNA of the CDR3 is TGCGCCAGCAGCCCAAGTTTCCGGGAGCAGTTCTTC.

This sequence joins TRBV3-1 (or the pseudogene TRBV3-2) and TRBJ1-1; D unclear. The V end was cut by 6 bases, the J end by 2 bases, with 10 bases between. Germline V gives CDR1 LGHDT, CDR2 YNNKEL (reference sequence). This CDR3 is 13 amino acids long. CDR3: CASRPGANTEAFF. The CDR3 nucleotides are TGTGCCAGCAGGCCGGGTGCAAACACTGAAGCTTTCTTT.

This clone was counted only a few times. J is TRBJ1-5 and V is TRBV19; TRBD1 matches at 8 bases. V was pared by 1 base and J by 5 bases, with 10 bases of the junction left unmatched. Germline CDR1 LNHDA, CDR2 SQIVND (reference sequence). The CDR3 runs 17 residues. CDR3 bases: TGTGCCAGTAGTATAGGACGGGGCCAGGGGGCTTATCAGCCCCAGCATTTT. Protein: CASSIGRGQGAYQPQHF.

The genes are TRBV9 and TRBJ1-6; 7 bases are shared with TRBD1. The CDR3 has 15 amino acids. V lost 3 bases, J lost 5 bases, and 5 bases stayed unmatched. The germline V gene encodes CDR1 SGDLS and CDR2 YYNGEE. CDR3: CASSAMGQNNSPLHF. In DNA form, the CDR3 reads TGTGCCAGCAGCGCCATGGGACAGAATAATTCACCCCTCCACTTT.

V gene TRBV2 combines with J gene TRBJ2-3; 7 positions agree with TRBD1. CDR1 and CDR2 from the germline V gene are SNHLY and FYNNEI. CDR3 length equals 13 residues. Trimming took 8 bases from V and 0 from J; bases not matched to a gene: 2. CDR3 DNA sequence: TGTGCCAGCGGACAGGTTAGCACAGATACGCAGTATTTT. Translated: CASGQVSTDTQYF.

In its sample, this clone was seen a few times. This chain links TRBV29-1 with TRBJ1-1, with D unresolved. Germline V gene lookup returns CDR1 SQVTM and CDR2 ANQGSEA. The CDR3 spans 10 residues. Trimming removed 6 bases at V and 6 bases at J, with 8 bases between. This CDR3 is CSVKLAEAFF. DNA for the CDR3: TGCAGCGTGAAACTCGCTGAAGCTTTCTTT.

The chain recombines TRBV7-9 with TRBJ2-4, with D perhaps matching TRBD1 (6 bases). There are 15 residues in the CDR3. The V gene's germline CDR1 is SEHNR and CDR2 FQNEAQ (reference sequence). V was clipped by 2 bases and J by 8 bases, with 16 bases between them. The CDR3 DNA is TGTGCCAGCAGCTTACTCAGGGGAGTGGGGGACATTCAGTACTTC. Protein sequence: CASSLLRGVGDIQYF.

This clone was detected once. The V gene is TRBV24-1, the J gene TRBJ2-2; D might be TRBD2 (5 bases). The CDR3 is 15 amino acids. Germline V gene lookup returns CDR1 KGHDR and CDR2 SFDVKD. The V gene lost 6 bases and the J gene lost 6 bases, with 16 bases spanning the gap. CDR3 protein: CATSLGLMGAGELFF. The CDR3 nucleotides read TGTGCCACCAGTCTAGGTTTAATGGGAGCCGGGGAGCTGTTTTTT.